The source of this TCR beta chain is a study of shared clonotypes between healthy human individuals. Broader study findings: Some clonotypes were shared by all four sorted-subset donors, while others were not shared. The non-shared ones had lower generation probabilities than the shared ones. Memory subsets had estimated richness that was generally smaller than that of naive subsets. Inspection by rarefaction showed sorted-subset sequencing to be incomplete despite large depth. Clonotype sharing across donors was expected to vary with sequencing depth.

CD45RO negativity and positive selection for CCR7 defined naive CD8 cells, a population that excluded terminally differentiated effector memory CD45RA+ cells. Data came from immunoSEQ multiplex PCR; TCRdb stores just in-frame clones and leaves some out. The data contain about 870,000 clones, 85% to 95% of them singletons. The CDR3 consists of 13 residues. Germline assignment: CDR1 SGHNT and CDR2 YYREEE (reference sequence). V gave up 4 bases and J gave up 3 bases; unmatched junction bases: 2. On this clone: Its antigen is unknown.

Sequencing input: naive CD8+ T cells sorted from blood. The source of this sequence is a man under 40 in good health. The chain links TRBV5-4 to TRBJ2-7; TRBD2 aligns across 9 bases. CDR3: CASSQTSGYEQYF. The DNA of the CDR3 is TGTGCCAGCAGCCAGACTAGCGGCTACGAGCAGTACTTC.